These 30 T cell receptor beta chains originate from one sample sequenced in a study of shared clonotypes between healthy human individuals (TCRdb year 2020). The library came from the immunoSEQ multiplex PCR assay. TCRdb re-hosts the immuneACCESS table, in-frame sequences only. Its copies lack some clones; in the studies checked, an unresolved V gene accounts for under half of them, and the cause for the rest is not known. This sample gives nearly 750,000 clones in total; 72% of them show up just once. The biggest ten clones account for more than 1.5% of the sample. The source material was memory CD4+ T cells sorted from blood. In the paper's terms, the cell subset or site label means: CD45RA-negative fraction. These receptor sequences come from a woman in her 30s in good health.

The chain recombines TRBV6-1 with TRBJ2-7, with D perhaps TRBD2 (6 bases). The CDR3 extends over 15 amino acids. Germline loops: CDR1 MNHNS, CDR2 SASEGT. Between the trimmed V and J ends, which lost 2 bases and 6 bases, there was a span of 17 bases. The chain's CDR3 is CASSEFGGVLSEQYF. The DNA for the CDR3 is TGTGCCAGCAGTGAATTCGGCGGGGTCCTAAGCGAGCAGTACTTC.

CDR3 sequence: CSVEVLAGFQNEQFF. The CDR3 DNA reads as TGCAGCGTTGAGGTACTAGCGGGATTCCAAAATGAGCAGTTCTTC. The rearrangement uses TRBV29-1 and TRBJ2-1; 10 bases line up with TRBD2. The CDR3 loop spans 15 amino acids. CDR1 and CDR2 (germline): SQVTM, ANQGSEA. After removal of 3 bases from V and 7 bases from J, the junction contained 9 bases not matched to a gene.

The genes are TRBV25-1 and TRBJ2-5; TRBD2 matches at 9 bases. The assigned J gene may be wrong: the sequence end matches TRBJ2-7 better. CDR3 length: 15 amino acids. Germline V gives CDR1 MGHDK, CDR2 SYGVNS. CDR3 sequence reads: CASSESLAGNYEQYF. The CDR3 bases are TGTGCCAGCAGTGAGTCCCTAGCGGGAAACTACGAGCAGTACTTC.

The chain recombines TRBV28 with TRBJ2-3; D uncertain. Trimming stripped 1 base from V and 0 bases from J, with 11 bases between. CDR3 length equals 16 residues. CDR1 and CDR2 from the germline V gene are MDHEN and SYDVKM. The CDR3 loop reads CASSLYPRTSTDTQYF. CDR3 nucleotides: TGTGCCAGCAGTTTATACCCTAGGACCAGCACAGATACGCAGTATTTT.

The J gene is TRBJ2-1, the V gene TRBV6-6; D possibly uses TRBD1 or TRBD2 (5 bases each). Germline CDR1 is MNHNY and CDR2 is SVGAGI (reference sequence). The CDR3 has 14 amino acids. Trimming stripped 6 bases from V and 9 bases from J, with 18 bases between. The DNA for the CDR3 is TGTGCCAGCAGCACAACCGGGACCTCGGTTGAGCAGTTCTTC. Translated, it gives CASSTTGTSVEQFF.

This clone was seen just once. The chain has TRBV11-1 and TRBJ2-7; 7 positions agree with TRBD2. Germline lookup yields CDR1 SGHAT and CDR2 FQDESV (reference sequence). V was pared by 2 bases and J by 1 base, with 5 bases of the junction left unmatched. The CDR3 sequence is 15 residues long. For the CDR3, the DNA is TGTGCCAGCAGCTTAATAGCTAGCGGATCCTACGAGCAGTACTTC. Residues: CASSLIASGSYEQYF.

This clone was observed a handful of times. This rearrangement joins TRBV23-1 to TRBJ1-6; D gene ambiguous. TRBV23-1 counts as an open reading frame of uncertain function. Trimming removed 2 bases from V and 10 bases from J, with 6 bases in between. The CDR3 contains 12 residues. In DNA form, the CDR3 reads TGCGCCAGCAGTCAAAAAGGATCACCCCTCCACTTT. This sequence encodes CASSQKGSPLHF.

The chain joins TRBV5-6 to TRBJ2-7; no clear D gene. Germline V gene sequence: CDR1 SGHDT, CDR2 YYEEEE. The CDR3 totals 12 residues. Trimming took 5 bases from V and 0 from J, leaving 6 bases between them. CDR3 in DNA: TGTGCCAGCAGTCGGCGCTCCTACGAGCAGTACTTC. This sequence encodes CASSRRSYEQYF.

This clone was observed a handful of times. The same CDR3 arises from other DNA sequences in this sample as well. The chain links TRBV7-9 to TRBJ2-2, with a weak D call TRBD2 (6 bases). Looked up from germline, CDR1 is SEHNR and CDR2 is FQNEAQ (reference sequence). V was cut by 11 bases and J by 1 base, with 8 bases left in between. CDR3 length: 12 residues. The CDR3 protein is CASRGNTGELFF. In nucleotides, the CDR3 is TGTGCCTCGCGGGGGAACACCGGGGAGCTGTTTTTT. Combining the CDR3 with reference TRBV7-9 and TRBJ2-2 gives the whole variable domain DTGVSQNPRHKITKRGQNVTFRCDPISEHNRLYWYRQTLGQGPEFLTYFQNEAQLEKSRLLSDRFSAERPKGSFSTLEIQRTEQGDSAMYLCASRGNTGELFFGEGSRLTVL.

The gene calls are TRBV27 and TRBJ2-3; either TRBD1 or TRBD2 may supply D (5 bases each). V lost 5 bases and J lost 4, with 13 bases in between. The CDR3 is 14 residues long. Germline CDR1 is MNHEY and CDR2 is SMNVEV (reference sequence). CDR3 DNA sequence: TGTGCCAGCAGTCGGGCAGGGACCTCAGATACGCAGTATTTT. Translated, it gives CASSRAGTSDTQYF.

The chain joins TRBV2 to TRBJ2-2; 8 bases match TRBD2. Unmatched junction bases numbered 5, after V lost 6 bases and J lost 2 bases. The CDR3 runs 15 residues. Germline assignment: CDR1 SNHLY and CDR2 FYNNEI. The CDR3 region has the DNA TGTGCCAGCAGGAGGGGACTAGGCAACACCGGGGAGCTGTTTTTT. Its protein product is CASRRGLGNTGELFF.

V is TRBV4-1 and J is TRBJ2-5; D is perhaps TRBD2 (5 bases). The CDR3 runs to 16 residues. CDR1 is MGHRA and CDR2 is YSYEKL in the germline V gene. V dropped 1 base and J dropped 3 bases, with 15 bases sitting between them. This chain's CDR3 is CASSQVGNVVKETQYF. CDR3 DNA sequence: TGCGCCAGCAGCCAAGTCGGGAACGTTGTTAAAGAGACCCAGTACTTC.

The chain recombines TRBV14 with TRBJ2-3; D uncertain. CDR1 is SGHDN and CDR2 is FVKESK in the germline V gene. The ends were cut back, 1 base at V and 4 bases at J, with 3 bases in the middle. The CDR3 length is 12 residues. The CDR3, as DNA: TGTGCCAGCAGCCAAGTCCCAGATACGCAGTATTTT. Amino acids: CASSQVPDTQYF.

V usage is TRBV7-3 and J usage is TRBJ2-1; 13 bases are a match to TRBD2. CDR1 and CDR2 from the germline V gene are SGHTA and FQGTGA. V lost 2 bases, J lost 4 bases, and 11 bases stayed unmatched. This CDR3 is built from 19 residues. CDR3 sequence (DNA): TGTGCCAGCAGCTTACTAGCTATCGGACTAGCGGGGGAATACAATGAGCAGTTCTTC. It specifies CASSLLAIGLAGEYNEQFF.

This chain uses TRBV27 with TRBJ2-1; the match to TRBD2 covers 8 bases. J lost 3 bases, V lost 5 bases, and 6 bases had no gene match. Per the germline V gene, CDR1 is MNHEY and CDR2 is SMNVEV (reference sequence). The CDR3 totals 15 residues. CDR3 DNA: TGTGCCAGCAGTCAGATAGCGGGACTCTACAATGAGCAGTTCTTC. It encodes CASSQIAGLYNEQFF.

As for this clone: Other DNA sequences of this sample code for an identical CDR3. This rearrangement joins TRBV11-2 to TRBJ2-3, with D possibly matching TRBD1 (5 bases). In germline, CDR1 is SGHAT, CDR2 FQNNGV. The CDR3 consists of 15 residues. V lost 1 base and J 1 base, leaving 9 bases between the germline ends. In nucleotides, the CDR3 is TGTGCCAGCAGCTTAGTAGCAGGGCGCACAGATACGCAGTATTTT. It yields the protein CASSLVAGRTDTQYF. Full variable domain (remainder filled in from reference TRBV11-2 and TRBJ2-3): EAGVAQSPRYKIIEKRQSVAFWCNPISGHATLYWYQQILGQGPKLLIQFQNNGVVDDSQLPKDRFSAERLKGVDSTLKIQPAKLEDSAVYLCASSLVAGRTDTQYFGPGTRLTVL.

The chain recombines TRBV30 with TRBJ2-1; D ambiguous. The CDR3 length is 12 residues. V was clipped by 4 bases and J by 5 bases, with 9 bases between them. Germline V gives CDR1 GTSNPN, CDR2 SVGIG (reference sequence). CDR3 protein: CAWISRDNEQFF. CDR3 DNA sequence: TGTGCCTGGATCTCTCGGGACAATGAGCAGTTCTTC.

The chain has TRBV2 and TRBJ2-1, with TRBD1 matching over 12 bases. J was trimmed by 7 bases and V by 9 bases; bases with no gene match: 4. Germline CDR1 reads SNHLY; CDR2 reads FYNNEI. CDR3 length: 13 residues. The CDR3: CARGTGGLNEQFF. CDR3 nucleotides: TGTGCCAGAGGGACAGGGGGCTTGAATGAGCAGTTCTTC.

The chain links TRBV15 to TRBJ1-4, with D tentatively TRBD1 (5 bases). In germline, CDR1 is LNHNV, CDR2 YYDKDF (reference sequence). Trimming left V 3 bases short and J 5 bases short, with 10 bases between. This CDR3 comprises 14 residues. The CDR3 region has the DNA TGTGCCACCAGCAGCCAGGGCTACAATGAAAAACTGTTTTTT. It specifies CATSSQGYNEKLFF.

This clone was seen at least ten times. The chain has TRBV11-2 and TRBJ1-5, with 7 nucleotides matching TRBD1. This CDR3 has 16 amino acids. V was pared by 2 bases and J by 1 base, with 5 bases of the junction left unmatched. Germline lookup yields CDR1 SGHAT and CDR2 FQNNGV. The CDR3 sequence: CASSLYRGRSNQPQHF. CDR3 nucleotide sequence: TGTGCCAGCAGCTTATACAGGGGAAGGAGCAATCAGCCCCAGCATTTT.

The rearrangement joins TRBV5-4 to TRBJ2-1; weak D call: TRBD1 (6 bases). CDR1 and CDR2 from the germline V gene are SGHNT and YYREEE (reference sequence). The CDR3 has 14 residues. With 3 bases removed from V and 4 bases from J, the gap between germline ends came to 11 bases. CDR3 sequence (DNA): TGTGCCAGCAGCTCGTCGGGACAATACAATGAGCAGTTCTTC. Translating gives CASSSSGQYNEQFF.

J is TRBJ2-2 and V is TRBV28, with 7 positions matching TRBD1. Germline assignment: CDR1 MDHEN and CDR2 SYDVKM. V was clipped by 5 bases and J by 3 bases; unmatched bases: 6. The CDR3 spans 15 residues. This CDR3 reads CASSPWTGYTGELFF. The CDR3 region has the DNA TGTGCCAGCAGTCCTTGGACAGGCTACACCGGGGAGCTGTTTTTT.

V and J are TRBV7-2 and TRBJ2-1; D not resolved. This CDR3 comprises 12 residues. The V gene's germline CDR1 is SGHTA and CDR2 FQGNSA. The ends were cut back, 1 base at V and 9 bases at J, with 7 bases in the middle. CDR3 sequence (DNA): TGTGCCAGCAGCTTAGACTGGGGTGAGCAGTTCTTC. Translating it yields CASSLDWGEQFF. The whole variable domain, remainder taken from reference TRBV7-2 and TRBJ2-1, is GAGVSQSPSNKVTEKGKDVELRCDPISGHTALYWYRQSLGQGLEFLIYFQGNSAPDKSGLPSDRFSAERTGGSVSTLTIQRTQQEDSAVYLCASSLDWGEQFFGPGTRLTVL.

The V and J genes are TRBV7-6 and TRBJ2-1, with TRBD2 matching 14 bases. The CDR3 runs 17 residues. Germline-derived CDR1 and CDR2 are SGHVS and FNYEAQ. The V gene end was trimmed by 4 bases and the J gene end by 8 bases; junction bases not matched to a gene: 10. The CDR3 loop reads CASSSVKTSGRGHEQFF. CDR3 DNA sequence: TGTGCCAGCAGCTCCGTAAAGACTAGCGGGAGGGGTCATGAGCAGTTCTTC.

J is TRBJ2-7 and V is TRBV4-2; 7 bases fit TRBD2. There are 14 residues in the CDR3. With V trimmed by 4 bases and J by 2 bases, 5 bases remained unmatched. Per the germline V gene, CDR1 is LGHNA and CDR2 is YNFKEQ. The CDR3 nucleotides are TGTGCCAGCAGCCGTAGCGGGTACACCTACGAGCAGTACTTC. Amino acids: CASSRSGYTYEQYF.

The chain has TRBV19 and TRBJ2-1; TRBD1 agrees at 9 bases. The germline V gene encodes CDR1 LNHDA and CDR2 SQIVND (reference sequence). V trimming: 3 bases; J trimming: 7 bases; junction bases outside the gene matches: 10. The CDR3 sequence is 16 residues long. CDR3 region: CASSIRDRVGTNEQFF. CDR3 bases: TGTGCCAGTAGTATCCGGGACAGGGTAGGTACGAATGAGCAGTTCTTC.

The chain carries TRBV7-8 and TRBJ2-7, with D perhaps matching TRBD1 (5 bases). The V end lost 1 base, the J end lost 0 bases, and 13 bases lay between the germline ends. This CDR3 comprises 16 residues. Germline V CDR1 and CDR2: SGHVS, FQNEAQ. CDR3 amino acids: CASSLGTGVISYEQYF. CDR3 in DNA: TGTGCCAGCAGCTTAGGAACAGGCGTTATCTCCTACGAGCAGTACTTC.

In its sample, this clone was seen a few times. V gene TRBV5-1 combines with J gene TRBJ2-7, with TRBD2 matching 9 bases. The CDR3 is 13 residues long. Looked up from germline, CDR1 is SGHRS and CDR2 is YFSETQ. With 2 bases clipped from V and 6 bases from J, the junction kept 3 bases outside the gene matches. The CDR3 here is CASSFAGGPEQYF. The CDR3 nucleotides read TGCGCCAGCAGCTTTGCGGGAGGGCCCGAGCAGTACTTC.

The rearrangement links TRBV7-9 to TRBJ2-7; D perhaps matches TRBD1 (7 bases). CDR1 and CDR2 (germline): SEHNR, FQNEAQ (reference sequence). The CDR3 sequence is 15 residues long. V was cut by 4 bases and J by 4 bases, with 17 bases left in between. The CDR3 sequence: CASSSHTQGGYEQYF. The CDR3 coding sequence is TGTGCCAGCAGCTCCCACACTCAGGGGGGTTACGAGCAGTACTTC.

This sequence joins TRBV4-2 and TRBJ1-1; no firm D call. Germline V gene data show CDR1 as LGHNA and CDR2 as YNFKEQ. V was pared by 0 bases and J by 0 bases, with 8 bases between. The CDR3 length is 15 residues. The CDR3 DNA reads TGTGCCAGCAGCCAAGATGTTGGTTTGAACACTGAAGCTTTCTTT. It is translated as CASSQDVGLNTEAFF.